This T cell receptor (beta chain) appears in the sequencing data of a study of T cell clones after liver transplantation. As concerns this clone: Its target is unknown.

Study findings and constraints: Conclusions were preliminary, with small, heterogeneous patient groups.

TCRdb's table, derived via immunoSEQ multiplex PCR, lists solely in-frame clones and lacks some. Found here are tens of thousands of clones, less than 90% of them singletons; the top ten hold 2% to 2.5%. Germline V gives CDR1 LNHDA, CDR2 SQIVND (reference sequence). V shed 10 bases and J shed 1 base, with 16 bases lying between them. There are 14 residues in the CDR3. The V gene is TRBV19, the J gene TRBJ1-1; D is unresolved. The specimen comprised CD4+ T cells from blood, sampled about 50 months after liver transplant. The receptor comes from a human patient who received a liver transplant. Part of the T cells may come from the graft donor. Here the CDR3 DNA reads TGTGCCACAAAGGAAAGGTCTCAGAACACTGAAGCTTTCTTT. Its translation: CATKERSQNTEAFF.